This TCR beta chain was sequenced in a study of cytomegalovirus exposure and HLA in healthy donors. General study results and limits: The study designated 150 to 200 TCR beta chains cytomegalovirus-associated.

Sequenced by immunoSEQ multiplex PCR; TCRdb stores in-frame clones only, minus some. The sample holds around 220,000 clones, 88% seen once. The V gene end was trimmed by 10 bases and the J gene end by 0 bases; junction bases not matched to a gene: 9. Germline assignment: CDR1 SNHLY and CDR2 FYNNEI. The CDR3 sequence is 14 residues long. As regards this clone: Antigen unknown.

The origin of this receptor is a woman younger than 35 in good health and CMV-seronegative. V usage is TRBV2 and J usage is TRBJ2-7, with 7 positions matching TRBD1. Material for sequencing was PBMCs. The CDR3 loop is CAIPKDRSSYEQYF. CDR3 sequence (DNA): TGTGCCATCCCAAAGGACAGGAGCTCCTACGAGCAGTACTTC.